The rows below give T cell receptor beta chains drawn from one sample of a study of cytomegalovirus exposure and HLA in healthy donors. The repertoire was sequenced with immunoSEQ multiplex PCR; TCRdb's copy has only in-frame clones and lacks some. Of around 130,000 clones listed, around 74% are singletons. Sequenced material: PBMCs. All receptors come from a man aged 40-49 years in good health and CMV-seropositive. Each CDR3 is given with its conserved first and last residue. Expanded clones get a size class; other rows say once, few or many, or leave the size out.

V gene,J gene,CDR3 length,clone size,CDR3 protein
TRBV6-1,TRBJ2-7,12,.,CASGQGIYEQYF
TRBV27,TRBJ1-4,15,.,CASSTRGGANEKLFF
TRBV6-1,TRBJ2-7,14,once,CASSSSGSWYEQYF
TRBV7-8,TRBJ2-2,17,.,CASSLERRQTNTGELFF
TRBV10-3,TRBJ2-1,14,.,CAISESRVGNEQFF
TRBV7-9,TRBJ2-7,13,.,CASIGTGAYEQCF
TRBV7-7,TRBJ1-1,13,.,CASRNGTGGTLLF
TRBV19,TRBJ1-5,15,.,CASSIVGQGYQPQHF
TRBV9,TRBJ1-2,15,.,CASSETQTVVYGYTF
TRBV28,TRBJ1-1,11,.,CASSYTTEAFF
TRBV28,TRBJ1-5,15,.,CASRSDGQGYQPQHF
TRBV6-1,TRBJ1-5,15,.,CASRQTGDSNQPQHF
TRBV6-5,TRBJ2-3,14,few,CASSLAGNRDTQYF
TRBV28,TRBJ1-3,15,few,CASSLSHGGGNTIYF
TRBV15,TRBJ2-7,16,.,CATSRGGGTSSYEQYF
TRBV6-5,TRBJ1-5,14,once,CASSPGQTIQPQHF
TRBV6-6,TRBJ2-1,14,few,CASSSGSGWDEQFF
TRBV9,TRBJ2-7,14,few,CASSVGPGEDEQYF
TRBV6-6,TRBJ1-1,16,.,CASSSYRQYTNTEAFF